This T cell receptor beta chain was sequenced during a study of cytomegalovirus exposure and HLA in healthy donors. Overall study findings and caveats: TRBV6-2, TRBV6-3 and some other V segments were excluded as indistinguishable. Diagnosis of cytomegalovirus status made by the classifier reportedly showed high specificity and sensitivity.

CDR1 and CDR2 from the germline V gene are MDHEN and SYDVKM. V dropped 6 bases and J dropped 4; count of bases not matched to a gene: 15. CDR3 size: 16 residues. As concerns this clone: No antigen is known for it.

Researchers ran the PCR with 60 Vbeta and 13 Jbeta primers. The authors' processing: In a later analysis, 70 million to 80 million unique TCR beta chains included roughly 11 million shared by two or more donors. Profiling relied on immunoSEQ multiplex PCR, and the TCRdb table lists in-frame clones only, not all of them. V and J calls and clone size are given by that table; D and trimming were obtained from the DNA. Of 250,000 or so clones in the sample, over 75% are singletons; the top ten hold roughly 1.3%. The receptor was isolated from a human donor in good health. The gene calls are TRBV28 and TRBJ2-7; TRBD1 matches 7 bases. The sequenced sample was PBMCs. CDR3 DNA sequence: TGTGCCAGCAGGCGAGGTCAGAGGGGGCGCGGGTACGAGCAGTACTTC. It is translated as CASRRGQRGRGYEQYF. Combining the CDR3 with reference TRBV28 and TRBJ2-7 gives the whole variable domain DVKVTQSSRYLVKRTGEKVFLECVQDMDHENMFWYRQDPGLGLRLIYFSYDVKMKEKGDIPEGYSVSREKKERFSLILESASTNQTSMYLCASRRGQRGRGYEQYFGPGTRLTVT.